This T cell receptor (beta chain) comes out of a study of PD-1 blockade in classical Hodgkin lymphoma. Study observations and caveats: Whatever underlies the repertoire differences (possibly disease activity or prior therapy) remains undefined. TCR diversity rose significantly by C4D1 in CD4+ but not CD8+ cells.

After autologous stem cell transplantation all patients relapsed, and prior brentuximab vedotin exposure differed between cohorts. Complete response, partial response or progressive disease was recorded as best response. The CDR3 is 16 amino acids. Germline CDR1 reads SGHRS; CDR2 reads YFSETQ. J gave up 6 bases and V 0 bases, and 4 bases lay outside the gene matches. Sequencing was performed with immunoSEQ multiplex PCR; in TCRdb, only in-frame clones are kept and a portion is missing. The sample consists of roughly 7,000 clones, 84% of them appearing once. This clone appeared once. Its specificity is not known.

The rearrangement links TRBV5-1 to TRBJ2-1; the match to TRBD2 covers 12 bases. The source is a human donor with classical Hodgkin lymphoma. Sample: peripheral blood mononuclear cells (PBMCs), taken at baseline. CDR3 protein: CASSLGLAGVGNEQFF. CDR3 DNA: TGCGCCAGCAGCTTGGGACTAGCGGGAGTGGGCAATGAGCAGTTCTTC.